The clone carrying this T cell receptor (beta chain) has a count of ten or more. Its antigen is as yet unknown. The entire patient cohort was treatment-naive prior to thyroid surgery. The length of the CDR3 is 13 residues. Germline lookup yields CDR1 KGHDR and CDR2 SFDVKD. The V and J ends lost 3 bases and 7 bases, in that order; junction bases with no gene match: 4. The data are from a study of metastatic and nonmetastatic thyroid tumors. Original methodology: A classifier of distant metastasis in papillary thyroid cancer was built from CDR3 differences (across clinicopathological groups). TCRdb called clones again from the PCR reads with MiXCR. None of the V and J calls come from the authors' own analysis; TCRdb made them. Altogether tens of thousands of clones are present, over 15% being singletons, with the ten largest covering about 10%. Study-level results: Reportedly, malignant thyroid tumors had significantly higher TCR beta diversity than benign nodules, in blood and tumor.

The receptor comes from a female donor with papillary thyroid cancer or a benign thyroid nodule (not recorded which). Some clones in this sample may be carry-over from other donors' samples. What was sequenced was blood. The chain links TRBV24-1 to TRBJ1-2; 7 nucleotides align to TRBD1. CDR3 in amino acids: CATSDGDSLGYTF. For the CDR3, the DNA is TGTGCCACCAGTGATGGGGACAGTCTTGGCTACACCTTC.